Listed below are T cell receptor beta chains from one sample, sequenced in a study of shared T cell receptors in the human thymus. The assay was immunoSEQ multiplex PCR, and TCRdb's table has in-frame clones only and misses some. The data hold about 710,000 clones, with about 90% observed a single time. These data are also associated with another study on human thymus T cells.

Sequencing was performed on thymocytes. The receptors shown here come from a boy in the first two years of life with a congenital heart defect. The CDR3 runs from the conserved cysteine through the conserved F or W. Fields, in order: J gene, CDR3 length, clone size, V gene, D gene, CDR3 DNA, CDR3 protein. The D gene is left open where the match is weak. The size entry is marked missing in some rows and otherwise reads once, few, many or a size class.

>TRBJ2-4|15|NA|TRBV4-3|TRBD2
TGCGCCAGCAGCCAAGGCCCCCGCGGGGGAAACATTCAGTACTTC
CASSQGPRGGNIQYF
>TRBJ1-2|12|NA|TRBV11-2|NA
TGTGCCAGCAGCCCTCGGGGGGGCGGCTACACCTTC
CASSPRGGGYTF
>TRBJ2-3|14|NA|TRBV27|NA
TGTGCCAGCAGTTGTGGTGCAGGGGTCAGTACGCAGTATTTT
CASSCGAGVSTQYF
>TRBJ1-5|16|NA|TRBV28|NA
TGTGCCAGCAGTCCATGGGACACCTATAGCAATCAGCCCCAGCATTTT
CASSPWDTYSNQPQHF
>TRBJ2-7|14|NA|TRBV5-1|NA
TGCGCCAGCAGCTTGGATGAGGGTCGGCACGAGCAGTACTTC
CASSLDEGRHEQYF
>TRBJ1-2|14|NA|TRBV6-1|TRBD1
TGTGCCAGCAGGGACCGGACAGGGGCCTATGGCTACACCTTC
CASRDRTGAYGYTF
>TRBJ2-1|16|NA|TRBV29-1|TRBD1
TGCAGCGTCGCCCACGGTGGGGGACAGGGCTACAATGAGCAGTTCTTC
CSVAHGGGQGYNEQFF
>TRBJ1-2|16|NA|TRBV27|TRBD1
TGTGCCAGCAGTTCCTCAAGGACAGGGGGGAACTATGGCTACACCTTC
CASSSSRTGGNYGYTF
>TRBJ2-2|14|NA|TRBV4-3|NA
TGCGCCAGCAGCCACACAATGTACACCGGGGAGCTGTTTTTT
CASSHTMYTGELFF
>TRBJ2-7|13|NA|TRBV14|NA
TGTGCCAGCAGCCAAGATGAGACCTACGAGCAGTACTTC
CASSQDETYEQYF
>TRBJ2-2|17|NA|TRBV19|NA
TGTGCCAGTATGATGGTCGGGGGTAATTATGGGCCCGGGGAGCTGTTTTTT
CASMMVGGNYGPGELFF
>TRBJ2-3|18|NA|TRBV27|NA
TGTGCCAGCAGTTTAAAAGCCCCCCCACTGAATACCACAGATACGCAGTATTTT
CASSLKAPPLNTTDTQYF
>TRBJ1-3|15|few|TRBV5-5|NA
TGTGCCAGCAGCTTGGGTCTGGGCGCGGGAAACACCATATATTTT
CASSLGLGAGNTIYF
>TRBJ2-7|12|NA|TRBV5-1|NA
TGCGCCAGCAGCCCAGGGCTGGACGAGCAGTACTTC
CASSPGLDEQYF
>TRBJ2-2|14|NA|TRBV6-5|NA
TGTGCCAGCAGTTTAGCGGCGAACACCGGGGAGCTGTTTTTT
CASSLAANTGELFF
>TRBJ1-1|16|NA|TRBV5-5|NA
TGTGCCAGCAGCTCAGGACACTCTAACCCGAACACTGAAGCTTTCTTT
CASSSGHSNPNTEAFF
>TRBJ2-7|17|NA|TRBV27|TRBD2
TGTGCCAGCAGTTTGAGGGGGGGGCTAGCGGGCACCTACGAGCAGTACTTC
CASSLRGGLAGTYEQYF
>TRBJ1-6|10|few|TRBV20-1|NA
TGCAGTGCTAGACGTTCACCCCTCCACTTT
CSARRSPLHF
>TRBJ1-1|12|NA|TRBV28|TRBD1
TGTGCCAGCAGAACGCCACAGGGGGAAGCTTTCTTT
CASRTPQGEAFF
>TRBJ2-3|15|NA|TRBV2|TRBD2
TGTGCCAGCAGTGACCGGACTAGCGGGAGAGATACGCAGTATTTT
CASSDRTSGRDTQYF
>TRBJ2-3|17|NA|TRBV5-6|TRBD2
TGTGCCAGCAGCCGCGCCCCGGGCGGGGGGCCCACAGATACGCAGTATTTT
CASSRAPGGGPTDTQYF
>TRBJ2-7|14|few|TRBV27|TRBD1
TGTGCCAGCATGACCCGCGACAGGGGGTACGAGCAGTACTTC
CASMTRDRGYEQYF
>TRBJ2-2|15|NA|TRBV2|TRBD2
TGTGCCAGCAGTGAATTGCTAGCGGGCACCGGGGAGCTGTTTTTT
CASSELLAGTGELFF
>TRBJ1-1|15|NA|TRBV4-3|NA
TGCGCCAGCAGCCAAGAGGGGGGGATGAACACTGAAGCTTTCTTT
CASSQEGGMNTEAFF
>TRBJ1-6|15|NA|TRBV4-1|NA
TGCGCCAGCAGCCAAGTACAACAGGGTAATTCACCCCTCCACTTT
CASSQVQQGNSPLHF
>TRBJ2-3|17|NA|TRBV2|TRBD2
TGTGCCAGCAGTGATACTAGGACTAGCGGGAGCACAGATACGCAGTATTTT
CASSDTRTSGSTDTQYF
>TRBJ2-3|15|NA|TRBV5-4|TRBD1
TGTGCCAGCAGCTCCGGGACAGGGGTCACAGATACGCAGTATTTT
CASSSGTGVTDTQYF
>TRBJ2-3|16|NA|TRBV7-9|TRBD2
TGTGCCAGCAGTCGAAGAGCGGGAGGGTTGACAGATACGCAGTATTTT
CASSRRAGGLTDTQYF
>TRBJ1-2|20|NA|TRBV4-2|TRBD1
TGTGCCAGCAGCCAAGAAGGAAAATCCGGGACAGGGGTCCACTACTATGGCTACACCTTC
CASSQEGKSGTGVHYYGYTF
>TRBJ2-1|16|NA|TRBV14|TRBD2
TGTGCCAGCAGCCGCACCACTAGCGGGGAATACAATGAGCAGTTCTTC
CASSRTTSGEYNEQFF
>TRBJ2-5|12|NA|TRBV5-1|NA
TGCGCCAGCAGCTTCGGACAGGAGACCCAGTACTTC
CASSFGQETQYF
>TRBJ2-3|16|NA|TRBV9|TRBD2
TGTGCCAGCAGCGGCTCGGGCGGGGGGAGCACAGATACGCAGTATTTT
CASSGSGGGSTDTQYF
>TRBJ1-1|14|NA|TRBV28|NA
TGTGCCAGCAGTTTACCAGGGGTAGGCTCTGAAGCTTTCTTT
CASSLPGVGSEAFF